This entry features one T cell receptor beta chain sequence. The sample belongs to a study of blood T cell repertoires in COVID-19. The repertoire was sequenced with immunoSEQ multiplex PCR; TCRdb's copy has only in-frame clones and lacks some. The sample lists some 6,100 clones, approximately 82% occurring once. The ends were cut back, 1 base at V and 6 bases at J, with 16 bases in the middle. CDR3 size: 15 residues. CDR1 and CDR2 from the germline V gene are SEHNR and FQNEAQ (reference sequence). This TCR came from a human donor with active COVID-19. The donor label of this sample is uncertain. Sequences were obtained from peripheral blood. This sequence joins TRBV7-9 and TRBJ2-7, with D maybe TRBD2 (5 bases). The CDR3 spells CASSLGIQPGSEQYF. The CDR3 coding sequence is TGTGCCAGCAGCTTAGGGATTCAACCGGGATCCGAGCAGTACTTC.